This entry lists 14 T cell receptor beta chains sequenced from one sample in a study of shared clonotypes between healthy human individuals (dated by TCRdb to the early 2020s). CD8 naive samples were obtained by positive selection for CCR7 among CD45RO-negative cells, yielding a CD45RA+CCR7+ population from which TemRA cells were excluded. The library was made by the immunoSEQ multiplex PCR assay. This immuneACCESS table, as held by TCRdb, lists in-frame sequences with V and J called but not all clones. Of the missing ones, under half trace to an unresolved V gene in checked studies; the others have no known cause. The table for this sample lists 800,000 to 950,000 clones; roughly 96% of them were counted only once. The ten largest clones add up to 0.2% to 0.25% of the sample. Sequenced sample: naive CD8+ T cells sorted from blood. This specimen's cell subset or site label, interpreted: CD45RA+CCR7+. The receptor source for this set is a man aged 25-40 years in good health.

The chain carries TRBV5-6 and TRBJ1-3; D perhaps matches TRBD1 (5 bases). Germline V gives CDR1 SGHDT, CDR2 YYEEEE. The CDR3 sequence is 14 residues long. Trimming left V 0 bases short and J 8 bases short, with 12 bases between. CDR3 coding DNA: TGTGCCAGCAGCTTGGGAGGGACCGGGCACACCATATATTTT. Translation gives CASSLGGTGHTIYF.

The chain has TRBV4-1 and TRBJ2-7, with 11 bases that match TRBD2. V was pared by 5 bases and J by 1 base, with 4 bases of the junction left unmatched. The germline V gene encodes CDR1 MGHRA and CDR2 YSYEKL. The CDR3 totals 15 residues. CDR3 amino acids: CASSRTSGPSYEQYF. In DNA, the CDR3 is TGCGCCAGCAGCAGGACTAGCGGGCCATCCTACGAGCAGTACTTC.

The chain carries TRBV5-6 and TRBJ2-5, with TRBD1 identical over 8 bases. After removal of 3 bases from V and 0 bases from J, the junction contained 7 bases not matched to a gene. The germline V gene encodes CDR1 SGHDT and CDR2 YYEEEE. There are 16 residues in the CDR3. The CDR3 loop is CASSSTGGPYQETQYF. The DNA for the CDR3 is TGTGCCAGCAGCTCCACAGGGGGACCGTACCAAGAGACCCAGTACTTC.

The CDR3 region has the DNA TGTGCCAGCAGTGAACTGGGTAGCAATCAGCCCCAGCATTTT. This encodes CASSELGSNQPQHF. The chain employs TRBV2 and TRBJ1-5; no clear D gene. Trimming shortened V by 2 bases and J by 0 bases, and 5 bases separated the two germline ends. This CDR3 is built from 14 residues. Germline lookup yields CDR1 SNHLY and CDR2 FYNNEI. Supplemented by reference TRBV2 and TRBJ1-5, the full variable domain reads EPEVTQTPSHQVTQMGQEVILRCVPISNHLYFYWYRQILGQKVEFLVSFYNNEISEKSEIFDDQFSVERPDGSNFTLKIRSTKLEDSAMYFCASSELGSNQPQHFGDGTRLSIL.

This chain links TRBV13 with TRBJ2-7, with 10 bases that match TRBD1. CDR3 size: 16 residues. The V gene's germline CDR1 is PRHDT and CDR2 FYEKMQ (reference sequence). V lost 5 bases to trimming and J lost 5 bases; unmatched junction nucleotides: 12. The CDR3 DNA reads TGTGCCAGCAGCCCAGTGGGACAGGGGATGTTGAACGAGCAGTACTTC. The encoded protein is CASSPVGQGMLNEQYF.

The chain uses TRBV4-1 and TRBJ2-2, with D possibly being TRBD1 (5 bases). Trimming removed 2 bases at V and 4 bases at J, with 8 bases between. CDR1 is MGHRA and CDR2 is YSYEKL in the germline V gene. There are 14 residues in the CDR3. The DNA of the CDR3 is TGCGCCAGCAGCCAATCTCAGGGCACCGGGGAGCTGTTTTTT. Translating gives CASSQSQGTGELFF.

V gene TRBV14 combines with J gene TRBJ2-7, with D unclear. The CDR3 is 11 residues long. The V end lost 3 bases, the J end lost 5 bases, and 5 bases lay between the germline ends. Per germline, CDR1 SGHDN and CDR2 FVKESK. CDR3 sequence: CASSQKDEQYF. The CDR3 DNA follows: TGTGCCAGCAGCCAGAAGGACGAGCAGTACTTC.

CDR3 sequence (DNA): TGTGCCAGCAGCCTGACCCCCGGGGAGCTGTTTTTT. Protein sequence: CASSLTPGELFF. The rearrangement joins TRBV7-3 to TRBJ2-2; D uncertain. The CDR3 covers 12 residues. Germline V gene sequence: CDR1 SGHTA, CDR2 FQGTGA. Between the trimmed V and J ends, which lost 5 bases and 6 bases, there was a span of 7 bases.

In this sample, this clone turned up once. This chain joins TRBV7-9 and TRBJ2-1, with D tentatively TRBD2 (6 bases). This CDR3 is 16 amino acids long. CDR1 is SEHNR, CDR2 FQNEAQ, per germline (reference sequence). Trimming stripped 5 bases from V and 7 bases from J, with 21 bases between. The CDR3 DNA reads as TGTGCCAGCAGCCCCCCTTTAGCGGTTAGATTGAATGAGCAGTTCTTC. Its protein is CASSPPLAVRLNEQFF.

J is TRBJ2-1 and V is TRBV27; 9 bases fit TRBD2. The J segment lost 7 bases and the V segment lost 5 bases, leaving 12 bases of the junction unmatched. The CDR3 runs 16 residues. CDR1 is MNHEY and CDR2 is SMNVEV in the germline V gene (reference sequence). The CDR3, as DNA: TGTGCCAGCAGTCCTCGCGGGAGGGCCCCAAGGAATGAGCAGTTCTTC. Translated, it gives CASSPRGRAPRNEQFF.

This chain connects TRBV5-1 to TRBJ1-4, with 7 bases matching TRBD1. The CDR3 has 15 amino acids. Per germline, CDR1 SGHRS and CDR2 YFSETQ. J gave up 4 bases and V 5 bases, and 8 bases lay outside the gene matches. CDR3 in DNA: TGCGCCAGCAGGGAAGGACAGGCGTTTAATGAAAAACTGTTTTTT. Amino acids: CASREGQAFNEKLFF.

This chain uses TRBV5-1 with TRBJ1-4, with 7 bases aligning to TRBD1. The junction had 3 bases not matched to a gene; V was cut back by 4 bases and J by 0 bases. The CDR3 is made up of 15 amino acids. In germline, CDR1 is SGHRS, CDR2 YFSETQ. The CDR3 reads CASSQTGATNEKLFF. CDR3 DNA sequence: TGCGCCAGCAGCCAAACAGGGGCAACTAATGAAAAACTGTTTTTT.

The J gene is TRBJ2-7, the V gene TRBV5-1, with 7 bases aligning to TRBD2. The V segment lost 7 bases and the J segment 4 bases; nucleotides outside the gene matches: 8. Germline V gene data show CDR1 as SGHRS and CDR2 as YFSETQ. CDR3 size: 13 residues. The CDR3 DNA follows: TGCGCCAGCGCAGCCGGGACTACGTACGAGCAGTACTTC. Translated: CASAAGTTYEQYF.

This chain connects TRBV5-1 to TRBJ2-4, with TRBD1 matching over 7 bases. CDR3 length: 14 residues. The trim removed 1 base at V and 8 bases at J, leaving 6 bases unmatched. From germline, CDR1 is SGHRS and CDR2 YFSETQ. DNA for the CDR3: TGCGCCAGCAGCTTGAACAGGGGTGTGGACATTCAGTACTTC. This encodes CASSLNRGVDIQYF.